These 30 T cell receptor beta chains were all obtained from the same sample, sequenced in a study of T cell responses to AZD1222 COVID-19 vaccine. Produced via immunoSEQ multiplex PCR; TCRdb's table is partial and in-frame only. The sample includes about 110,000 clones, nearly 90% of them seen just once. Sample: peripheral blood, taken 28 days after the second AZD1222 dose. The receptors here all came from an adult who received the AZD1222 COVID-19 vaccine.

The gene calls are TRBV11-2 and TRBJ2-1, with D maybe TRBD2 (5 bases). CDR1 is SGHAT and CDR2 is FQNNGV in the germline V gene. V was pared by 3 bases and J by 10 bases, with 19 bases between. This CDR3 is built from 15 residues. The chain's CDR3 is CASSFRGITLSEQFF. The DNA for the CDR3 is TGTGCCAGCAGCTTTAGAGGGATAACCCTCAGCGAGCAGTTCTTC. The whole variable domain, remainder taken from reference TRBV11-2 and TRBJ2-1, is EAGVAQSPRYKIIEKRQSVAFWCNPISGHATLYWYQQILGQGPKLLIQFQNNGVVDDSQLPKDRFSAERLKGVDSTLKIQPAKLEDSAVYLCASSFRGITLSEQFFGPGTRLTVL.

The count of this clone is one. The rearrangement links TRBV6-1 to TRBJ1-1; a weak D match, TRBD1 (6 bases). This CDR3 is 14 amino acids long. V shed 2 bases and J shed 5 bases, with 12 bases lying between them. Germline lookup yields CDR1 MNHNS and CDR2 SASEGT. CDR3 in DNA: TGTGCCAGCAGTGAACAGGGGCGGGGTACTGAAGCTTTCTTT. As protein: CASSEQGRGTEAFF.

This chain links TRBV7-8 with TRBJ1-1; weak D call: TRBD1 (6 bases). Trimming stripped 5 bases from V and 5 bases from J, with 12 bases between. Germline V gene sequence: CDR1 SGHVS, CDR2 FQNEAQ. The CDR3 is 13 residues long. The CDR3 DNA reads as TGTGCCAGCAGCCCCGGACAGTTTACTGAAGCTTTCTTT. Its protein product is CASSPGQFTEAFF.

The rearrangement uses TRBV30 and TRBJ1-4; 9 bases are a match to TRBD1. The CDR3 is 15 residues long. Germline V gene sequence: CDR1 GTSNPN, CDR2 SVGIG (reference sequence). V trimming: 2 bases; J trimming: 8 bases; junction bases outside the gene matches: 9. Written as DNA, the CDR3 is TGTGCCTGGAGTTCTTCGGGGACAGGGACCGAAAAACTGTTTTTT. The encoded protein is CAWSSSGTGTEKLFF.

CDR3 region: CASSRGPDQPQHF. Written as DNA, the CDR3 is TGTGCCAGCAGTCGAGGGCCAGATCAGCCCCAGCATTTT. The V and J genes are TRBV5-4 and TRBJ1-5; D call uncertain. Trimming left V 5 bases short and J 5 bases short, with 11 bases between. Germline CDR1 reads SGHNT; CDR2 reads YYREEE (reference sequence). CDR3 length: 13 residues.

The chain links TRBV18 to TRBJ2-2, with 14 bases fitting TRBD2. The CDR3 is 18 residues long. CDR1 is KGHSH and CDR2 is LQKENI in the germline V gene. Trimming took 4 bases from V and 7 from J; bases not matched to a gene: 11. The CDR3 nucleotides are TGTGCCAGCTCACAAGCTCCGGGACTAGCGGGAGTGGTCGGGGAGCTGTTTTTT. It is translated as CASSQAPGLAGVVGELFF.

The chain has TRBV5-6 and TRBJ2-1, with a tentative D call TRBD1 (5 bases). Trimming pared 1 base from V and 6 bases from J, leaving 14 bases between. The CDR3 contains 15 residues. Germline V lookup: CDR1 SGHDT, CDR2 YYEEEE. The DNA for the CDR3 is TGTGCCAGCAGCTTGACATCAGGGCTGGTCAATGAGCAGTTCTTC. This translates into CASSLTSGLVNEQFF.

The CDR3 DNA follows: TGCGCCAGCAGCCAAGGTGGCGCAGGAGAGACCCAGTACTTC. As protein: CASSQGGAGETQYF. The chain links TRBV4-1 to TRBJ2-5, with D uncertain. V gave up 1 base and J gave up 4 bases, with 10 bases separating them. CDR3 length equals 14 residues. Germline V gene data show CDR1 as MGHRA and CDR2 as YSYEKL.

This chain uses TRBV29-1 with TRBJ1-2, with D possibly TRBD1 on 5 matching bases. Deletions cut 6 bases from V and 7 bases from J, with 27 bases between. The germline CDR1 and CDR2 sequences are SQVTM and ANQGSEA. The CDR3 extends over 16 amino acids. Here the CDR3 DNA reads TGCAGCGTAGCTTCTCTTTGGGCAGGGAGTTCAGTTGGCTACACCTTC. Protein product: CSVASLWAGSSVGYTF.

The chain carries TRBV13 and TRBJ2-3; 11 bases are shared with TRBD2. Germline CDR1 PRHDT, CDR2 FYEKMQ (reference sequence). Trimming at V came to 4 bases and at J to 2 bases, leaving 11 bases not matched to a gene. The CDR3 contains 18 residues. The CDR3 region has the DNA TGTGCCAGCAGCTCCTTCACCCGACTAGCGGGATTCACAGATACGCAGTATTTT. This gives the protein CASSSFTRLAGFTDTQYF.

The chain is built from TRBV6-5 and TRBJ1-1; possibly TRBD1 for D (5 bases). Germline CDR1 reads MNHEY; CDR2 reads SVGAGI. The CDR3 runs to 15 residues. V lost 0 bases and J 4 bases, leaving 12 bases between the germline ends. The CDR3 sequence is CASSYSWAQGTEAFF. In DNA, the CDR3 is TGTGCCAGCAGTTACTCGTGGGCCCAGGGCACTGAAGCTTTCTTT.

The J gene is TRBJ1-6, the V gene TRBV12-3 or TRBV12-4; tentatively, D is TRBD1 (6 bases). V lost 10 bases and J lost 5, with 12 bases in between. The CDR3 sequence is 13 residues long. The CDR3 DNA is TGTGCCACCAGGCGACAGGATAATTCACCCCTCCACTTT. It yields the protein CATRRQDNSPLHF.

J is TRBJ2-5 and V is TRBV5-4, with D possibly being TRBD1 or TRBD2 (6 bases each). V gave up 4 bases and J gave up 1 base, with 11 bases separating them. This CDR3 spans 14 amino acids. Per germline, CDR1 SGHNT and CDR2 YYREEE (reference sequence). CDR3 region: CASSVGGGQETQYF. As DNA, the CDR3 is TGTGCCAGCAGCGTTGGAGGGGGCCAAGAGACCCAGTACTTC.

The gene calls are TRBV7-2 and TRBJ1-5; no clear D. V shed 3 bases and J shed 0 bases, with 9 bases lying between them. Germline V gene lookup returns CDR1 SGHTA and CDR2 FQGNSA. The CDR3 loop spans 15 amino acids. The chain's CDR3 is CASSFLPSSNQPQHF. The CDR3 DNA reads TGTGCCAGCAGCTTCCTCCCAAGTAGCAATCAGCCCCAGCATTTT.

The chain combines TRBV5-1 with TRBJ1-4; D ambiguous. CDR1 is SGHRS, CDR2 YFSETQ, per germline. The V end was cut by 4 bases, the J end by 0 bases, with 10 bases between. There are 15 residues in the CDR3. The CDR3 DNA sequence: TGCGCCAGCAGCAATTTGGGTGCAACTAATGAAAAACTGTTTTTT. Translating gives CASSNLGATNEKLFF.

J is TRBJ2-4 and V is TRBV19, with 12 positions matching TRBD2. The CDR3 loop spans 15 amino acids. V was clipped by 4 bases and J by 7 bases; unmatched bases: 5. CDR1 and CDR2 (germline): LNHDA, SQIVND (reference sequence). Written as DNA, the CDR3 is TGTGCCAGTAGTAAACTAGCGGGAGGAGGGAACATTCAGTACTTC. This gives the protein CASSKLAGGGNIQYF.

This clone appeared a single time. The gene calls are TRBV7-8 and TRBJ2-1, with D hard to call. Germline values: CDR1 SGHVS, CDR2 FQNEAQ. This CDR3 contains 15 residues. V dropped 1 base and J dropped 4 bases, with 11 bases sitting between them. DNA for the CDR3: TGTGCCAGCAGCTTAGATAATCCCTTGTACAATGAGCAGTTCTTC. This gives the protein CASSLDNPLYNEQFF.

The chain carries TRBV3-1 (or the pseudogene TRBV3-2) and TRBJ2-3, with 15 positions matching TRBD2. After removal of 5 bases from V and 0 bases from J, the junction contained 6 bases not matched to a gene. In germline, CDR1 is LGHDT, CDR2 YNNKEL (reference sequence). The CDR3 totals 18 residues. The CDR3 sequence: CASSVRTSGRVSTDTQYF. The CDR3 region has the DNA TGTGCCAGCAGCGTTAGGACTAGCGGGAGGGTGAGCACAGATACGCAGTATTTT.

The V call is TRBV2, the J call TRBJ2-7; the match to TRBD1 covers 9 bases. J lost 5 bases, V lost 6 bases, and 14 bases had no gene match. Germline assignment: CDR1 SNHLY and CDR2 FYNNEI. The CDR3 loop spans 16 amino acids. The CDR3 coding sequence is TGTGCCAGCAGGCCCCCATCGGGACAGGGTCGGCACGAGCAGTACTTC. Translating gives CASRPPSGQGRHEQYF.

The CDR3 coding sequence is TGTGCCATCAGTGAGAGTAATAGCGGGAGGGATACGCAGTATTTT. It is translated as CAISESNSGRDTQYF. The rearrangement uses TRBV10-3 and TRBJ2-3; TRBD2 aligns across 10 bases. After removal of 2 bases from V and 6 bases from J, the junction contained 5 bases not matched to a gene. The CDR3 contains 15 residues. Per germline, CDR1 ENHRY and CDR2 SYGVKD.

The rearrangement joins TRBV27 to TRBJ2-7; no reliable D call. This CDR3 is built from 15 residues. Germline V CDR1 and CDR2: MNHEY, SMNVEV (reference sequence). Trimming stripped 2 bases from V and 2 bases from J, with 13 bases between. Here the CDR3 reads CASSLKPDPTYEQYF. Written as DNA, the CDR3 is TGTGCCAGCAGTTTAAAACCCGACCCGACCTACGAGCAGTACTTC.

In DNA form, the CDR3 reads TGTGCCAGCAGTCCAGGGGGGGTACACTACGAGCAGTACTTC. Amino acid sequence: CASSPGGVHYEQYF. This chain uses TRBV28 with TRBJ2-7, with D perhaps matching TRBD1 or TRBD2 (7 bases each). There are 14 residues in the CDR3. Germline V gene data show CDR1 as MDHEN and CDR2 as SYDVKM. Trimming stripped 5 bases from V and 3 bases from J, with 14 bases between.

The rearrangement uses TRBV3-1 (or the pseudogene TRBV3-2) and TRBJ2-5; 7 bases map to TRBD2. This CDR3 region has 15 residues. After removal of 3 bases from V and 5 bases from J, the junction contained 9 bases not matched to a gene. Germline assignment: CDR1 LGHDT and CDR2 YNNKEL (reference sequence). The CDR3 sequence: CASSQKGRDLETQYF. The CDR3 DNA reads TGTGCCAGCAGCCAGAAAGGGAGGGATTTGGAGACCCAGTACTTC.

The chain is built from TRBV7-2 and TRBJ1-1; the D gene is possibly TRBD1 (5 bases). V was cut by 1 base and J by 3 bases, with 15 bases left in between. The CDR3 contains 16 residues. Per the germline V gene, CDR1 is SGHTA and CDR2 is FQGNSA. CDR3: CASSLVGGGLDTEAFF. Written as DNA, the CDR3 is TGTGCCAGCAGCTTAGTGGGGGGAGGGTTGGACACTGAAGCTTTCTTT.

The chain has TRBV5-1 and TRBJ2-1; 13 positions agree with TRBD2. The CDR3 has 16 amino acids. The germline CDR1 and CDR2 sequences are SGHRS and YFSETQ. V lost 4 bases and J lost 11; bases outside the gene matches: 12. The CDR3 DNA is TGCGCCAGCAGCCAAATACCGGGACTAGCGGGATTAAAGCAGTTCTTC. Its translation: CASSQIPGLAGLKQFF. The complete variable domain, with remaining parts taken from reference TRBV5-1 and TRBJ2-1, reads KAGVTQTPRYLIKTRGQQVTLSCSPISGHRSVSWYQQTPGQGLQFLFEYFSETQRNKGNFPGRFSGRQFSNSRSEMNVSTLELGDSALYLCASSQIPGLAGLKQFFGPGTRLTVL.

This chain connects TRBV4-3 to TRBJ2-5; 8 positions match TRBD2. The junction had 3 bases not matched to a gene; V was cut back by 2 bases and J by 1 base. This CDR3 spans 15 amino acids. The V gene's germline CDR1 is LGHNA and CDR2 YSLEER. The CDR3 loop is CASSQQTSAQETQYF. The CDR3 nucleotides are TGCGCCAGCAGCCAACAGACTAGCGCCCAAGAGACCCAGTACTTC.

J is TRBJ1-5 and V is TRBV24-1, with a tentative D call TRBD1 (5 bases). The germline V gene has CDR1 KGHDR and CDR2 SFDVKD. Trimming took off 3 bases at V and 0 bases at J, with 8 bases between the two ends. The CDR3 totals 15 residues. This chain's CDR3 is CATSDGHPSNQPQHF. The CDR3 bases are TGTGCCACCAGTGATGGACACCCTAGCAATCAGCCCCAGCATTTT.

The chain links TRBV9 to TRBJ1-6, with a possible D match to TRBD1 (6 bases). The V end was cut by 4 bases, the J end by 14 bases, with 22 bases between. The CDR3 consists of 15 residues. The germline V gene encodes CDR1 SGDLS and CDR2 YYNGEE. DNA for the CDR3: TGTGCCAGCAGCCCGGGGGGCAGGGACTTCGGGGCCCTCCACTTT. Encoded protein: CASSPGGRDFGALHF.

This clone came up once. The rearrangement links TRBV28 to TRBJ2-7, with TRBD1 as a possible D gene (5 bases). Germline CDR1 and CDR2: MDHEN and SYDVKM. This CDR3 has 12 amino acids. The ends were cut back, 10 bases at V and 2 bases at J, with 12 bases in the middle. This CDR3 is CATQGAPYEQYF. The CDR3 DNA is TGTGCCACCCAAGGGGCTCCCTACGAGCAGTACTTC.

This chain joins TRBV5-1 and TRBJ2-5; TRBD2 agrees at 7 bases. Trimming cost V 0 bases and J 5 bases; bases outside gene matches: 4. CDR1 SGHRS and CDR2 YFSETQ come from the germline V gene. The CDR3 consists of 14 residues. CDR3: CASSLGGRAETQYF. In nucleotides, the CDR3 is TGCGCCAGCAGCTTGGGAGGGAGGGCGGAGACCCAGTACTTC. Full variable domain (missing parts from reference TRBV5-1 and TRBJ2-5): KAGVTQTPRYLIKTRGQQVTLSCSPISGHRSVSWYQQTPGQGLQFLFEYFSETQRNKGNFPGRFSGRQFSNSRSEMNVSTLELGDSALYLCASSLGGRAETQYFGPGTRLLVL.